This T cell receptor (beta chain) appears in the sequencing data of a study of blood T cell repertoires in COVID-19. Overall study: Spain, Italy and the United States supplied samples that represented acute and convalescent COVID-19. Sources were T cells, B-cell-depleted T cells, or PBMCs; the material itself was cDNA or gDNA.

Authors' processing steps: The authors estimated nucleated cell counts from reference gene primer amplification. The method was immunoSEQ multiplex PCR; TCRdb's version includes in-frame clones alone and lacks a portion of them. For V, J and clone size, that table is used; D and trimming come from the DNA. Of tens of thousands of clones listed, around four fifths are singletons. After removal of 7 bases from V and 4 bases from J, the junction contained 3 bases not matched to a gene. The CDR3 runs to 14 residues. Germline V gives CDR1 MDHEN, CDR2 SYDVKM. The sequence was obtained from a woman of 80 years or more with active or convalescent COVID-19. The chain recombines TRBV28 with TRBJ2-7, with 14 nucleotides matching TRBD2. Sequencing input: peripheral blood. DNA for the CDR3: TGTGCCAGCAACGGACTAGCGGGAGGATACGAGCAGTACTTC. Its translation: CASNGLAGGYEQYF.